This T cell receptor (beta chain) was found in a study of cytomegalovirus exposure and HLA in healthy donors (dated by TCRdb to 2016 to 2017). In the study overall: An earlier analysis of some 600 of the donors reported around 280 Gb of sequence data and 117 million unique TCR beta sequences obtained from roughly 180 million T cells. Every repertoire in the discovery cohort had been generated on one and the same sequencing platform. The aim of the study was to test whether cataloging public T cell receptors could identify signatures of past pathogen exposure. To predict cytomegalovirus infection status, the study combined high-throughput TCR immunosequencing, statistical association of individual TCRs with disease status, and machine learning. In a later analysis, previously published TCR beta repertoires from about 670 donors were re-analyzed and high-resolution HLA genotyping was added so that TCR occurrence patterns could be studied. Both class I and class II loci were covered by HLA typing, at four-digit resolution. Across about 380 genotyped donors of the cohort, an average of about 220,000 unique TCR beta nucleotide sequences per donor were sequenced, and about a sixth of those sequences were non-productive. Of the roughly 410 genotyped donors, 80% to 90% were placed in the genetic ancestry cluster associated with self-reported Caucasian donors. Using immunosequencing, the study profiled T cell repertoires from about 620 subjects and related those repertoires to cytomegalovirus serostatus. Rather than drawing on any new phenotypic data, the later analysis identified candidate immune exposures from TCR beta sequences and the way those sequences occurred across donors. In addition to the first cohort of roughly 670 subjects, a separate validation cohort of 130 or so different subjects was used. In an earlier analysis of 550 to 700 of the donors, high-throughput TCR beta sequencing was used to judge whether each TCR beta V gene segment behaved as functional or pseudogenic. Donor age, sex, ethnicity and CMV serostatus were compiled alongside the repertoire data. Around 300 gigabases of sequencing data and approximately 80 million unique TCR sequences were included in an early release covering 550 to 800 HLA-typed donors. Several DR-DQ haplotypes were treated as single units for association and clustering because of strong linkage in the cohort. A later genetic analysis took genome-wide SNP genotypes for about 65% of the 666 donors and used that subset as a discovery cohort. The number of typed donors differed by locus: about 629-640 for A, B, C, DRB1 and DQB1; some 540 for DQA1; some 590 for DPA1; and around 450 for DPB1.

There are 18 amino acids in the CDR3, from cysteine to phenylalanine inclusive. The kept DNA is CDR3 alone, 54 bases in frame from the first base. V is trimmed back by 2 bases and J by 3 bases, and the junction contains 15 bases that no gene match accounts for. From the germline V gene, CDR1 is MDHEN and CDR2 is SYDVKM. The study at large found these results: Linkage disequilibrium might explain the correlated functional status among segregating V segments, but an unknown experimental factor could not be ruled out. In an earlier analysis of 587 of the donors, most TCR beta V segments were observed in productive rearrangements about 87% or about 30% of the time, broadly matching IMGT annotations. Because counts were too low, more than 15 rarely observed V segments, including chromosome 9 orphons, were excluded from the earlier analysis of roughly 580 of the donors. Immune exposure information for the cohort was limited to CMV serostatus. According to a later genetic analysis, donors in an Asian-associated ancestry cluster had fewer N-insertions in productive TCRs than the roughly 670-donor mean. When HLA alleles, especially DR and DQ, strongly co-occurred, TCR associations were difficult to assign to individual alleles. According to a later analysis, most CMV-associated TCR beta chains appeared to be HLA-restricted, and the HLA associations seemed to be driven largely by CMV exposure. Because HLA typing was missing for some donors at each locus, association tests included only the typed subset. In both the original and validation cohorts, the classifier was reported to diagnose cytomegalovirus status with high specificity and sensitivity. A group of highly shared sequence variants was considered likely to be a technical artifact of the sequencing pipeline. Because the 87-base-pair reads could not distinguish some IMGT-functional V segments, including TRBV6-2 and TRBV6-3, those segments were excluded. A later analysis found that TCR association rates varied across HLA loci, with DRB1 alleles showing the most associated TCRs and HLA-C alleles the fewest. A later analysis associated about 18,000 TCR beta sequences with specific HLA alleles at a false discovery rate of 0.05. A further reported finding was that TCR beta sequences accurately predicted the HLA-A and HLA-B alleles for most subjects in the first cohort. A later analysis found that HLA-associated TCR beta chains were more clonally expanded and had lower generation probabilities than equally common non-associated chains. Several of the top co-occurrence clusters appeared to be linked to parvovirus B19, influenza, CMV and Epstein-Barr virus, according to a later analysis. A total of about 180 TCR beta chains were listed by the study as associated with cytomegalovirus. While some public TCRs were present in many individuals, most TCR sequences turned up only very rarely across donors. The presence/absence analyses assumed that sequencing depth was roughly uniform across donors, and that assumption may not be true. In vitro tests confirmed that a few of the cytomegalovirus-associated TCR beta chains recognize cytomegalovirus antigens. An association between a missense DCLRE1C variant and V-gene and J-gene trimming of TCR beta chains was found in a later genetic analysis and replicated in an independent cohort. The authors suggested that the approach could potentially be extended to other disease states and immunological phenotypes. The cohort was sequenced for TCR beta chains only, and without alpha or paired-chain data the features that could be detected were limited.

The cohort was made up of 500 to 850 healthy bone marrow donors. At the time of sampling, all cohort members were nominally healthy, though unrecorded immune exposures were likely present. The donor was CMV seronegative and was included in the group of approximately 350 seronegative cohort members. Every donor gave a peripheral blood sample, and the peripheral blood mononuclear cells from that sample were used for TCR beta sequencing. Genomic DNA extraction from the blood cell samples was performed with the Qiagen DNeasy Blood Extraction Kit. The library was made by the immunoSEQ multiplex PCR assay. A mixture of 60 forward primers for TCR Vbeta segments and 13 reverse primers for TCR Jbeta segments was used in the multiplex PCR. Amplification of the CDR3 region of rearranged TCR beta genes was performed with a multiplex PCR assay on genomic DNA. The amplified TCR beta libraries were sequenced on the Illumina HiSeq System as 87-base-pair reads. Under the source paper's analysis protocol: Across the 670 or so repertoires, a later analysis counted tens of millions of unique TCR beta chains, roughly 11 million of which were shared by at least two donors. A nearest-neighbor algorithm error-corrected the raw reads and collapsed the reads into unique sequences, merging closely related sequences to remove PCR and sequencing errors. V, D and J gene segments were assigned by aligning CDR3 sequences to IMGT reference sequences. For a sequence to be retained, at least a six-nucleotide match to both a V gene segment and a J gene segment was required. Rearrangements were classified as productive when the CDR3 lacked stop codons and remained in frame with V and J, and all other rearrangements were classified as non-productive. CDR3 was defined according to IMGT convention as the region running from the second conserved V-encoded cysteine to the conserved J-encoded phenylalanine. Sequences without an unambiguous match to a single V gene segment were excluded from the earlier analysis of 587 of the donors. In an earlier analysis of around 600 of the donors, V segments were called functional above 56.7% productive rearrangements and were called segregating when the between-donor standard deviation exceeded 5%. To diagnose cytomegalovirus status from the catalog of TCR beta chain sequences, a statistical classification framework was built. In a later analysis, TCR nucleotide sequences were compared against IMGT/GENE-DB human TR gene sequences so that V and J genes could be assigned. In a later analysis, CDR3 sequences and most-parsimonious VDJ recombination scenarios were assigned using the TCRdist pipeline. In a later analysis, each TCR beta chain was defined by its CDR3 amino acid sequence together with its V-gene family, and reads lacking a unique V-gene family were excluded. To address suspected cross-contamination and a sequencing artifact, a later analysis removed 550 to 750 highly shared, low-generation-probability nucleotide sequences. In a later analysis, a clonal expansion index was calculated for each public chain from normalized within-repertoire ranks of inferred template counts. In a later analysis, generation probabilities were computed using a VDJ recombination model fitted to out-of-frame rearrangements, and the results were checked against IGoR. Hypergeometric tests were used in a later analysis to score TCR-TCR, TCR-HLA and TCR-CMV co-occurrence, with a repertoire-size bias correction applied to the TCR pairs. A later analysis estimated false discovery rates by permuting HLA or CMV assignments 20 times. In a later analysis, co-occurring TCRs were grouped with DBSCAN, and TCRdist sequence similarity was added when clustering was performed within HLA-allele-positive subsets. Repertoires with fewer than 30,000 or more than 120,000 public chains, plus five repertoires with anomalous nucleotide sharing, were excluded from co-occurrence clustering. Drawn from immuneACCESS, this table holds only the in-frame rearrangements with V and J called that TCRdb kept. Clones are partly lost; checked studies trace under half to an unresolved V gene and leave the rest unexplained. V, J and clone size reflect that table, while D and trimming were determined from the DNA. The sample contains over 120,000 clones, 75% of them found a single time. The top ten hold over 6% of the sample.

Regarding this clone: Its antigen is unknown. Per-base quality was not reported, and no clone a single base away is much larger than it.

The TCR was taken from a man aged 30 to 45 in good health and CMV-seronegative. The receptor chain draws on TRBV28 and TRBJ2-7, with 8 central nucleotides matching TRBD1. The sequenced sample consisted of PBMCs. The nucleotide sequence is TGTGCCAGCAGTTTAAGGAGGGACAGTCACAGGGGGGTCTACGAGCAGTACTTC. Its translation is CASSLRRDSHRGVYEQYF.